The clone carrying this TCR beta chain was seen a few times. As originally analysed: Quantification of nucleated cells was approximated via reference gene primer amplification. Method: immunoSEQ multiplex PCR; TCRdb's copy keeps in-frame clones and lacks some. D and trimming come from the DNA, and the V and J calls and clone size come from that table. Found here are fewer than 350,000 clones, around 90% of them singletons; the top ten hold roughly 9.1%. The record originates from a study of blood T cell repertoires in COVID-19. Overall study: From the United States, Italy and Spain came samples of acute and convalescent COVID-19. Nucleic acid was either cDNA or gDNA, and it came from T cells, B-cell-depleted T cells, or PBMCs.

This TCR derives from a man aged 18 to 30 with active or convalescent COVID-19. Material: peripheral blood.

The CDR3 nucleotides read TGTGCCAGCTCACCGGAGACAGGGGGCCTCTCCTACGAGCAGTACTTC. As protein: CASSPETGGLSYEQYF. V usage is TRBV18 and J usage is TRBJ2-7, with 10 nucleotides matching TRBD1. The V segment lost 3 bases and the J segment 0 bases; nucleotides outside the gene matches: 5. CDR1 KGHSH and CDR2 LQKENI come from the germline V gene. This CDR3 has 16 amino acids. Full variable domain (remainder filled in from reference TRBV18 and TRBJ2-7): NAGVMQNPRHLVRRRGQEARLRCSPMKGHSHVYWYRQLPEEGLKFMVYLQKENIIDESGMPKERFSAEFPKEGPSILRIQQVVRGDSAAYFCASSPETGGLSYEQYFGPGTRLTVT.